Shown below are 30 T cell receptor beta chains from a single sample sequenced in a study of T cell responses to AZD1222 COVID-19 vaccine. Assay: immunoSEQ multiplex PCR; the TCRdb copy retains only in-frame clones and omits some. The sample lists roughly 100,000 clones, roughly 89% seen once, with 3.7% in the top ten. Sample: peripheral blood, taken on day 0 of AZD1222 vaccination. The receptors come from an adult in good health.

The chain has TRBV6-5 and TRBJ2-4, with a possible D match to TRBD2 (7 bases). Trimming pared 0 bases from V and 9 bases from J, leaving 15 bases between. The germline gives CDR1 MNHEY, CDR2 SVGAGI. This CDR3 is 15 amino acids long. CDR3 in DNA: TGTGCCAGCAGTTACTCGAGCGGCGGGGGCGGCATTCAGTACTTC. Translation gives CASSYSSGGGGIQYF.

The chain uses TRBV7-2 and TRBJ2-1, with 11 positions matching TRBD1. The germline V gene encodes CDR1 SGHTA and CDR2 FQGNSA. The CDR3 has 17 amino acids. After removal of 3 bases from V and 3 bases from J, the junction contained 7 bases not matched to a gene. The CDR3 region has the DNA TGTGCCAGCAGCTTGCCGGGGACAGGGGGTATCTACAATGAGCAGTTCTTC. The encoded protein is CASSLPGTGGIYNEQFF.

The chain recombines TRBV6-5 with TRBJ1-6; no definite D call. Trimming took off 6 bases at V and 9 bases at J, with 15 bases between the two ends. Germline V CDR1 and CDR2: MNHEY, SVGAGI. This CDR3 has 14 amino acids. Written as DNA, the CDR3 is TGTGCCAGCAGCAGGTTACCGGAGGGTTCACCCCTCCACTTT. Translation gives CASSRLPEGSPLHF.

V and J are TRBV18 and TRBJ2-2; D is perhaps TRBD1 (6 bases). The ends were cut back, 2 bases at V and 1 base at J, with 14 bases in the middle. The CDR3 totals 17 residues. Germline V CDR1 and CDR2: KGHSH, LQKENI. DNA for the CDR3: TGTGCCAGCTCACCAATGGCTACAGGGTTGAACACCGGGGAGCTGTTTTTT. This encodes CASSPMATGLNTGELFF.

DNA of the CDR3: TGTGCCACCAGCAGAGAGACGGCCGAGAATGAAAAACTGTTTTTT. It yields the protein CATSRETAENEKLFF. V is TRBV15 and J is TRBJ1-4; D is unresolved. Per germline, CDR1 LNHNV and CDR2 YYDKDF (reference sequence). Trimming cost V 0 bases and J 5 bases, with 10 bases left between them. This CDR3 is 15 amino acids long.

V and J are TRBV5-4 and TRBJ1-1, with D maybe TRBD1 (5 bases). The CDR3 spans 14 residues. Trimming left V 4 bases short and J 3 bases short, with 13 bases between. Germline-derived CDR1 and CDR2 are SGHNT and YYREEE (reference sequence). CDR3: CASSLKGEDTEAFF. CDR3 sequence (DNA): TGTGCCAGCAGCCTCAAAGGGGAAGACACTGAAGCTTTCTTT.

The chain has TRBV4-1 and TRBJ2-1; D is ambiguous. The germline V gene encodes CDR1 MGHRA and CDR2 YSYEKL. The CDR3 covers 15 residues. The V and J ends lost 1 base and 0 bases respectively, with 7 bases between them. CDR3 residues: CASSQGRNSYNEQFF. The CDR3 DNA is TGCGCCAGCAGCCAAGGGCGGAACTCCTACAATGAGCAGTTCTTC.

The V call is TRBV19, the J call TRBJ1-1, with D possibly matching TRBD1 (5 bases). CDR1 is LNHDA, CDR2 SQIVND, per germline (reference sequence). V was clipped by 6 bases and J by 5 bases, with 13 bases between them. The CDR3 is 13 residues long. Written as DNA, the CDR3 is TGTGCCAGTAGCATCGGGGCGCTTACTGAAGCTTTCTTT. Amino acid sequence: CASSIGALTEAFF.

The chain couples TRBV19 to TRBJ1-4; D unclear. CDR3 size: 12 residues. V gave up 5 bases and J gave up 3 bases, with 4 bases separating them. CDR1 is LNHDA and CDR2 is SQIVND in the germline V gene (reference sequence). Here the CDR3 reads CASSQSNEKLFF. The CDR3 bases are TGTGCCAGTAGTCAATCTAATGAAAAACTGTTTTTT.

The chain has TRBV10-2 and TRBJ2-1, with D perhaps matching TRBD1 or TRBD2 (5 bases each). CDR1 is WSHSY, CDR2 SAAADI, per germline. This CDR3 has 14 residues. The V and J ends lost 3 bases and 5 bases respectively, with 11 bases between them. CDR3 amino acids: CASSDPGRNNEQFF. CDR3 coding DNA: TGCGCCAGCAGTGACCCGGGGCGGAACAATGAGCAGTTCTTC.

J is TRBJ1-2 and V is TRBV11-2; perhaps TRBD1 as D (5 bases). V was pared by 3 bases and J by 4 bases, with 15 bases between. Germline lookup yields CDR1 SGHAT and CDR2 FQNNGV. The CDR3 sequence is 15 residues long. CDR3 sequence: CASSFTRDVSYGYTF. CDR3 nucleotides: TGTGCCAGCAGCTTCACCCGGGACGTATCCTATGGCTACACCTTC. Supplemented by reference TRBV11-2 and TRBJ1-2, the full variable domain reads EAGVAQSPRYKIIEKRQSVAFWCNPISGHATLYWYQQILGQGPKLLIQFQNNGVVDDSQLPKDRFSAERLKGVDSTLKIQPAKLEDSAVYLCASSFTRDVSYGYTFGSGTRLTVV.

V is TRBV9 and J is TRBJ2-3; no definite D call. The CDR3 is 13 residues long. Trimming cost V 6 bases and J 5 bases, with 13 bases left between them. Germline V CDR1 and CDR2: SGDLS, YYNGEE. CDR3 DNA sequence: TGTGCCAGCACCCGTGGTGGGTTAGATACGCAGTATTTT. Amino acid sequence: CASTRGGLDTQYF.

To note about this clone: Compared with germline, one end of the junction differs, possibly owing to a read error. J is TRBJ2-7 and V is TRBV30; tentative D call: TRBD1 (6 bases). The CDR3 totals 13 residues. The germline V gene has CDR1 GTSNPN and CDR2 SVGIG (reference sequence). This CDR3 is CAWRINNRDTPLF. The CDR3 DNA follows: TGTGCCTGGAGGATAAACAACCGGGACACTCCCCTCTTC.

The chain has TRBV5-6 and TRBJ1-1, with D unclear. Germline V gene sequence: CDR1 SGHDT, CDR2 YYEEEE. The CDR3 totals 12 residues. Trimming stripped 0 bases from V and 11 bases from J, with 11 bases between. The CDR3 loop is CASSLDRARAFF. Here the CDR3 DNA reads TGTGCCAGCAGCTTGGACCGGGCGCGGGCTTTCTTT.

The chain is built from TRBV4-3 and TRBJ1-2, with TRBD1 as a possible D gene (5 bases). Germline-derived CDR1 and CDR2 are LGHNA and YSLEER. V shed 4 bases and J shed 0 bases, with 12 bases lying between them. This CDR3 region has 15 residues. The CDR3 sequence: CASSPDSAPNYGYTF. CDR3 nucleotides: TGCGCCAGCAGCCCCGACAGTGCCCCTAACTATGGCTACACCTTC.

The chain joins TRBV6-5 to TRBJ2-7, with D perhaps assigned TRBD1 or TRBD2 (5 bases each). CDR1 and CDR2 (germline): MNHEY, SVGAGI. This CDR3 contains 12 residues. Between the trimmed V and J ends, which lost 3 bases and 7 bases, there was a span of 10 bases. CDR3: CASSYSGPEQYF. DNA for the CDR3: TGTGCCAGCAGTTATTCGGGACCAGAGCAGTACTTC.

The J gene is TRBJ1-6, the V gene TRBV9; 9 positions agree with TRBD1. The junction had 2 bases not matched to a gene; V was cut back by 2 bases and J by 5 bases. The CDR3 totals 15 residues. Germline CDR1 SGDLS, CDR2 YYNGEE. DNA of the CDR3: TGTGCCAGCAGCGTGGGGACAGGGCATAATTCACCCCTCCACTTT. This translates into CASSVGTGHNSPLHF.

The chain has TRBV6-5 and TRBJ1-1; 8 bases fit TRBD1. Per germline, CDR1 MNHEY and CDR2 SVGAGI. The CDR3 totals 14 residues. The junction had 7 bases not matched to a gene; V was cut back by 6 bases and J by 4 bases. CDR3 nucleotides: TGTGCCAGCAGGTCTCAGGGGGCTGGCACTGAAGCTTTCTTT. Encoded protein: CASRSQGAGTEAFF.

The V gene is TRBV11-2, the J gene TRBJ1-1, with D hard to call. This CDR3 has 14 amino acids. V was trimmed by 1 base and J by 3 bases, leaving 9 bases between them. The V gene's germline CDR1 is SGHAT and CDR2 FQNNGV. The CDR3 DNA is TGTGCCAGCAGCTTAGTGGTCGGATACACTGAAGCTTTCTTT. It specifies CASSLVVGYTEAFF.

This clone appeared a single time. The gene calls are TRBV7-6 and TRBJ1-6; TRBD1 is a possible D gene (6 bases). This CDR3 comprises 16 residues. The germline V and J ends were trimmed by 5 bases and 8 bases, with 19 bases remaining between them. Germline values: CDR1 SGHVS, CDR2 FNYEAQ. The CDR3 region has the DNA TGTGCCAGCAGCCCGTACTTAAAGGACAGAGATTCACCCCTCCACTTT. This sequence encodes CASSPYLKDRDSPLHF.

The chain links TRBV5-1 to TRBJ1-1; TRBD1 is a possible D gene (5 bases). Germline values: CDR1 SGHRS, CDR2 YFSETQ. The CDR3 runs to 14 residues. V was shortened by 4 bases and J by 4 bases, with 14 bases between the two germline ends. CDR3 nucleotide sequence: TGCGCCAGCAGCACCCGGGGGGGTGGCACTGAAGCTTTCTTT. This encodes CASSTRGGGTEAFF. The variable domain in full, with the rest retrieved from reference TRBV5-1 and TRBJ1-1, is KAGVTQTPRYLIKTRGQQVTLSCSPISGHRSVSWYQQTPGQGLQFLFEYFSETQRNKGNFPGRFSGRQFSNSRSEMNVSTLELGDSALYLCASSTRGGGTEAFFGQGTRLTVV.

The rearrangement joins TRBV4-1 to TRBJ1-3, with D perhaps matching TRBD1 (5 bases). Germline loops: CDR1 MGHRA, CDR2 YSYEKL. The CDR3 totals 17 residues. V lost 4 bases and J 0 bases, leaving 16 bases between the germline ends. CDR3 DNA sequence: TGCGCCAGCAGCCGCCAGGGCCTTATGCTCTCTGGAAACACCATATATTTT. It codes for CASSRQGLMLSGNTIYF.

In DNA form, the CDR3 reads TGTGCCATCAGTGAGTCGGGGAATGGTCAGCCCCAGCATTTT. Its protein is CAISESGNGQPQHF. The chain couples TRBV10-3 to TRBJ1-5; unclear D gene. The germline CDR1 and CDR2 sequences are ENHRY and SYGVKD. Trimming stripped 0 bases from V and 6 bases from J, with 9 bases between. This CDR3 region has 14 residues.

This chain links TRBV10-2 with TRBJ2-7; perhaps TRBD2 as D (7 bases). V was pared by 8 bases and J by 6 bases, with 23 bases between. This CDR3 is built from 15 residues. The germline gives CDR1 WSHSY, CDR2 SAAADI. CDR3: CASFGPAGAQGEQYF. CDR3 coding DNA: TGCGCCAGCTTCGGACCTGCGGGGGCCCAGGGCGAGCAGTACTTC.

The rearrangement links TRBV20-1 to TRBJ1-1; D is undetermined. This CDR3 contains 12 residues. Trimming left V 3 bases short and J 3 bases short, with 8 bases between. Germline assignment: CDR1 DFQATT and CDR2 SNEGSKA (reference sequence). The chain's CDR3 is CSASESHTEAFF. The CDR3 DNA is TGCAGTGCTAGTGAGAGCCACACTGAAGCTTTCTTT.

This clone occurred once. The chain links TRBV12-3 or TRBV12-4 to TRBJ2-1, with D hard to call. The germline V and J ends were trimmed by 10 bases and 4 bases, with 14 bases remaining between them. The CDR3 is 13 amino acids. The CDR3 DNA reads as TGTGCCACAGGTATTAGTGGTTACAATGAGCAGTTCTTC. Translated: CATGISGYNEQFF.

This sequence joins TRBV10-1 and TRBJ1-1; D is unclear. Germline assignment: CDR1 WNHNN and CDR2 SYGVQD (reference sequence). CDR3 length equals 12 residues. V lost 5 bases and J lost 9, with 13 bases in between. CDR3 loop: CASSPGREKAFF. In DNA, the CDR3 is TGCGCCAGCAGTCCCGGACGGGAGAAAGCTTTCTTT.

The chain couples TRBV5-1 to TRBJ1-3, with D possibly being TRBD1 (6 bases). Germline V gene data show CDR1 as SGHRS and CDR2 as YFSETQ. The CDR3 loop spans 16 amino acids. With 4 bases removed from V and 2 bases from J, the gap between germline ends came to 16 bases. CDR3 in amino acids: CASSPLMGATGNTIYF. The CDR3 DNA is TGCGCCAGCAGCCCCTTAATGGGGGCCACTGGAAACACCATATATTTT.

This chain uses TRBV30 with TRBJ1-1, with D possibly TRBD1 on 5 matching bases. The CDR3 is 12 amino acids. Germline V gives CDR1 GTSNPN, CDR2 SVGIG (reference sequence). The V and J ends lost 4 bases and 2 bases respectively, with 8 bases between them. CDR3 nucleotide sequence: TGTGCCTGGACGGACACTAACACTGAAGCTTTCTTT. Translating gives CAWTDTNTEAFF. Full variable domain (remainder filled in from reference TRBV30 and TRBJ1-1): SQTIHQWPATLVQPVGSPLSLECTVEGTSNPNLYWYRQAAGRGLQLLFYSVGIGQISSEVPQNLSASRPQDRQFILSSKKLLLSDSGFYLCAWTDTNTEAFFGQGTRLTVV.

The rearrangement links TRBV6-2 or TRBV6-3 to TRBJ2-7; 8 bases agree with TRBD1. Germline V gene sequence: CDR1 MNHEY, CDR2 SVGEGT. This CDR3 contains 15 residues. Trimming took 5 bases from V and 3 from J; bases not matched to a gene: 9. CDR3 coding DNA: TGTGCCAGCAGTCAGCTGGACAGGGTGGGCTACGAGCAGTACTTC. Residues: CASSQLDRVGYEQYF.